This TCR beta chain was found in a study of chemoradiotherapy in HPV16-positive cancers (dated by TCRdb to 2022 to 2024). The study in broad terms: Candidate HPV-specific T-cell clones and common TCR motifs were defined through functional T-cell assays on cells from two HPV16-positive patients. The study asked whether T-cell immunity to the HPV oncoproteins E6 and E7 changes during chemoradiotherapy and whether this immunity affects survival. Next, the candidate HPV-specific TCRs and motifs were followed in TCR repertoires from under 95 patients with HPV-related cancers.

Libraries were constructed by the immunoSEQ multiplex PCR assay. Sourced from immuneACCESS, this table was stored by TCRdb with only in-frame sequences that have V and J called. A share of the clones is absent; for the studies checked, an unresolved V gene accounts for under half, and the remainder has no known explanation. Recorded for this sample are around 33,000 clones; around 88% of them occurred a single time. The ten largest clones represent 4.8% of the sample. Comment on this clone: The specificity of this receptor is unknown. Qualities for individual bases were not recorded, and no much larger clone is one base off.

From its cysteine to its phenylalanine, the CDR3 spans 15 amino acids. Only the CDR3 portion is preserved as DNA: 45 bases, with reading frame beginning at the first base. The trim is 0 bases for V and 6 bases for J, with a gap of 15 bases between the germline ends. Taken from the germline V gene (reference sequence), the CDR1 and CDR2 loops are GTSNPN and SVGIG. Because repertoires were sampled repeatedly during chemoradiotherapy, clonal expansion in the tumor microenvironment could be followed. Beyond this particular receptor, the publication reports: Expansion of candidate HPV-specific clones and E7-related TCR motifs was observed in the tumor microenvironment during treatment, whereas no such expansion was observed for non-HPV-specific T cells. Only two HPV16-positive patients were used to derive the functional definition of HPV-specific T cells, and the survival association was reported for HPV16-positive patients. Among HPV16-positive patients, expansion of HPV-responsive T cells during chemoradiotherapy was associated with better recurrence-free survival.

The chain was built from TRBV30 and TRBJ1-5; a tentative D match to TRBD1 spans 5 bases. This specimen consisted of blood, obtained from a patient who underwent chemoradiotherapy. This TCR came from a human donor with HPV-associated anogenital cancer. The DNA is as follows: TGTGCCTGGAGTGTAAGCTCGGGGAGGGGTCAGCCCCAGCATTTT. It is translated as CAWSVSSGRGQPQHF.